The next 24 T cell receptor beta chains were all read from a single sample in a study of blood T cell repertoires in COVID-19. Only in-frame clones appear in the TCRdb table, and some are missing; sequencing was by immunoSEQ multiplex PCR. Here the sample spans 150,000 or so clones, roughly 83% being singletons. The sample comprised PBMCs or T cells enriched from blood (not recorded which). These receptors were taken from a man in his 70s who had been exposed to COVID-19.

This sequence joins TRBV19 and TRBJ2-2; TRBD1 aligns across 8 bases. The CDR3 is 15 residues long. CDR1 is LNHDA and CDR2 is SQIVND in the germline V gene (reference sequence). With 6 bases clipped from V and 4 bases from J, the junction kept 7 bases outside the gene matches. The CDR3 region is CASRGTGRSTGELFF. CDR3 in DNA: TGTGCCAGTAGGGGGACAGGTAGGAGCACCGGGGAGCTGTTTTTT.

This clone was recorded at least ten times. The same CDR3 also results from other DNA sequences found in this sample. The chain joins TRBV28 to TRBJ1-5; TRBD1 matches 10 bases. Germline-derived CDR1 and CDR2 are MDHEN and SYDVKM. The CDR3 is 14 amino acids. With 3 bases clipped from V and 7 bases from J, the junction kept 3 bases outside the gene matches. CDR3 in amino acids: CASSLTGGGQPQHF. CDR3 DNA: TGTGCCAGCAGTTTGACAGGGGGCGGACAGCCCCAGCATTTT. The variable domain in full, completed from reference TRBV28 and TRBJ1-5, reads DVKVTQSSRYLVKRTGEKVFLECVQDMDHENMFWYRQDPGLGLRLIYFSYDVKMKEKGDIPEGYSVSREKKERFSLILESASTNQTSMYLCASSLTGGGQPQHFGDGTRLSIL.

The rearrangement links TRBV19 to TRBJ1-1; no clear D gene. The V end lost 4 bases, the J end lost 0 bases, and 9 bases lay between the germline ends. This CDR3 has 14 residues. The V gene's germline CDR1 is LNHDA and CDR2 SQIVND (reference sequence). CDR3 region: CASSTGFVNTEAFF. CDR3 coding DNA: TGTGCCAGTAGTACGGGATTCGTGAACACTGAAGCTTTCTTT.

The chain carries TRBV5-1 and TRBJ1-6; tentative D call: TRBD1 (6 bases). The CDR3 is made up of 15 amino acids. Germline CDR1 and CDR2: SGHRS and YFSETQ. V was trimmed by 4 bases and J by 10 bases, leaving 18 bases between them. The CDR3 spells CASSVEQGSQSPLHF. The CDR3 nucleotides read TGCGCCAGCAGCGTCGAACAGGGCTCTCAATCACCCCTCCACTTT.

The chain joins TRBV6-5 to TRBJ2-1; 8 bases line up with TRBD1. CDR3 length equals 14 residues. With 2 bases clipped from V and 4 bases from J, the junction kept 1 base outside the gene matches. Germline CDR1 is MNHEY and CDR2 is SVGAGI. CDR3 protein: CASSYRTGYNEQFF. The CDR3 nucleotides are TGTGCCAGCAGTTACAGGACAGGGTACAATGAGCAGTTCTTC.

The J gene is TRBJ2-2, the V gene TRBV28; tentatively, D is TRBD1 (6 bases). CDR1 is MDHEN, CDR2 SYDVKM, per germline. The ends were cut back, 6 bases at V and 5 bases at J, with 16 bases in the middle. The CDR3 runs 15 residues. The CDR3 coding sequence is TGTGCCAGCAGCTCAACCTACAGGGTTACCGGGGAGCTGTTTTTT. Translation: CASSSTYRVTGELFF.

The rearrangement uses TRBV7-2 and TRBJ2-5; 9 positions agree with TRBD1. The length of the CDR3 is 14 residues. With 5 bases clipped from V and 3 bases from J, the junction kept 4 bases outside the gene matches. Germline V gene data show CDR1 as SGHTA and CDR2 as FQGNSA. In DNA, the CDR3 is TGTGCCAGCAGCCGGACAGGGGCGAAAGAGACCCAGTACTTC. It encodes CASSRTGAKETQYF. Full variable domain (remainder filled in from reference TRBV7-2 and TRBJ2-5): GAGVSQSPSNKVTEKGKDVELRCDPISGHTALYWYRQSLGQGLEFLIYFQGNSAPDKSGLPSDRFSAERTGGSVSTLTIQRTQQEDSAVYLCASSRTGAKETQYFGPGTRLLVL.

This clone has a single count. This chain joins TRBV20-1 and TRBJ1-2; D remains unclear. The V end was cut by 5 bases, the J end by 5 bases, with 6 bases between. Germline loops: CDR1 DFQATT, CDR2 SNEGSKA (reference sequence). CDR3 length equals 10 residues. In DNA form, the CDR3 reads TGCAGTGCTCCCAGTTATGGCTACACCTTC. This encodes CSAPSYGYTF.

The chain has TRBV28 and TRBJ1-1; the D is unclear. The CDR3 has 14 amino acids. V was shortened by 1 base and J by 4 bases, with 10 bases between the two germline ends. The germline V gene has CDR1 MDHEN and CDR2 SYDVKM. Written as DNA, the CDR3 is TGTGCCAGCAGTTTATTGAGAGCCTCCACTGAAGCTTTCTTT. It is translated as CASSLLRASTEAFF.

The J gene is TRBJ2-3, the V gene TRBV19, with a weak D call TRBD2 (7 bases). The CDR3 spans 16 residues. Trimming shortened V by 6 bases and J by 2 bases, and 18 bases separated the two germline ends. Germline CDR1 and CDR2: LNHDA and SQIVND (reference sequence). CDR3 in DNA: TGTGCCAGTAGCGATCCCCGGGGGGCTTACACAGATACGCAGTATTTT. This gives the protein CASSDPRGAYTDTQYF.

The genes are TRBV11-3 and TRBJ2-1; 8 bases agree with TRBD2. The germline V gene encodes CDR1 SGHNT and CDR2 YENEEA. The ends lost 0 bases at V and 1 base at J; junction bases unmatched: 2. The CDR3 is 16 residues long. In DNA, the CDR3 is TGTGCCAGCAGCTTAGAGGGGACTAGGTCCTACAATGAGCAGTTCTTC. Translation: CASSLEGTRSYNEQFF.

The chain has TRBV5-1 and TRBJ1-2; D not resolved. Germline lookup yields CDR1 SGHRS and CDR2 YFSETQ. The CDR3 sequence is 15 residues long. Trimming pared 3 bases from V and 4 bases from J, leaving 16 bases between. The CDR3 here is CASSSTGRELYGYTF. Here the CDR3 DNA reads TGCGCCAGCAGCTCGACGGGGAGGGAACTCTATGGCTACACCTTC.

This clone showed up just once. One end of the junction varies from germline; a read error may be responsible. V and J are TRBV13 and TRBJ1-1; D might be TRBD1 (5 bases). Germline CDR1 PRHDT, CDR2 FYEKMQ (reference sequence). CDR3 length: 13 residues. CDR3 bases: TGTGCCAGCAGCCTAGGACACAACACTGAAGCTTTCTTT. This translates into CASSLGHNTEAFF.

This clone has more than one count but fewer than ten. This sequence joins TRBV4-3 and TRBJ1-5; maybe TRBD1 (5 bases). This CDR3 has 16 residues. With 0 bases removed from V and 1 base from J, the gap between germline ends came to 10 bases. The germline V gene has CDR1 LGHNA and CDR2 YSLEER. CDR3 in DNA: TGCGCCAGCAGCCAAGATGGGGCTGGGAGCAATCAGCCCCAGCATTTT. Its protein is CASSQDGAGSNQPQHF.

This clone was counted once. The rearrangement links TRBV5-1 to TRBJ2-7, with 9 positions matching TRBD1. The CDR3 is 16 amino acids. The V and J ends lost 7 bases and 3 bases, in that order; junction bases with no gene match: 14. Germline V gives CDR1 SGHRS, CDR2 YFSETQ. The CDR3 bases are TGCGCCAGCCGACAGCGGCTTGGACAGGGGATCTACGAGCAGTACTTC. This encodes CASRQRLGQGIYEQYF.

The chain combines TRBV11-2 with TRBJ1-3, with D possibly TRBD1 on 5 matching bases. The CDR3 totals 15 residues. Germline CDR1 reads SGHAT; CDR2 reads FQNNGV. The V and J ends lost 0 bases and 3 bases respectively, with 9 bases between them. As DNA, the CDR3 is TGTGCCAGCAGCTTAGAACAAACAGGTGGAAACACCATATATTTT. This translates into CASSLEQTGGNTIYF.

The rearrangement uses TRBV9 and TRBJ1-2; perhaps TRBD1 as D (6 bases). Trimming left V 4 bases short and J 3 bases short, with 16 bases between. The CDR3 is 15 residues long. Germline CDR1 and CDR2: SGDLS and YYNGEE. The CDR3, as DNA: TGTGCCAGCAGCATTGACGGGGGGCCTTACTATGGCTACACCTTC. It encodes CASSIDGGPYYGYTF.

The rearrangement uses TRBV5-1 and TRBJ1-5; a possible D gene is TRBD1 (5 bases). Germline CDR1 reads SGHRS; CDR2 reads YFSETQ. Between the trimmed V and J ends, which lost 4 bases and 7 bases, there was a span of 15 bases. CDR3 length: 14 amino acids. The CDR3 DNA sequence: TGCGCCAGCAGCCTGCATGGAGGGGAACAGCCCCAGCATTTT. Translation gives CASSLHGGEQPQHF.

The chain uses TRBV6-2 or TRBV6-3 and TRBJ2-7, with D tentatively TRBD1 (6 bases). CDR3 length: 13 amino acids. V lost 2 bases and J 6 bases, leaving 11 bases between the germline ends. Looked up from germline, CDR1 is MNHEY and CDR2 is SVGEGT. CDR3 sequence (DNA): TGTGCCAGCAGTTACACAGGACAGTTCGAGCAGTACTTC. Translating gives CASSYTGQFEQYF.

This clone was seen once. The V and J genes are TRBV19 and TRBJ2-7, with a possible D match to TRBD2 (5 bases). Trimming took off 6 bases at V and 0 bases at J, with 12 bases between the two ends. Looked up from germline, CDR1 is LNHDA and CDR2 is SQIVND (reference sequence). This CDR3 region has 14 residues. CDR3 coding DNA: TGTGCCAGTAGCTCGGACGGGGTCTCCTACGAGCAGTACTTC. It translates to CASSSDGVSYEQYF. Together with reference TRBV19 and TRBJ2-7, the CDR3 gives the full variable domain: DGGITQSPKYLFRKEGQNVTLSCEQNLNHDAMYWYRQDPGQGLRLIYYSQIVNDFQKGDIAEGYSVSREKKESFPLTVTSAQKNPTAFYLCASSSDGVSYEQYFGPGTRLTVT.

This clone was detected a few times. The V call is TRBV19, the J call TRBJ1-2; 8 bases fit TRBD1. CDR1 is LNHDA and CDR2 is SQIVND in the germline V gene (reference sequence). CDR3 length: 14 residues. V shed 4 bases and J 5 bases; nucleotides not matched to a gene: 6. CDR3 bases: TGTGCCAGTAGTAGAGGACAGGGCCCGTATGGCTACACCTTC. Protein product: CASSRGQGPYGYTF.

The chain uses TRBV6-2 or TRBV6-3 and TRBJ1-5, with D perhaps TRBD1 (5 bases). CDR1 is MNHEY, CDR2 SVGEGT, per germline. Trimming pared 4 bases from V and 4 bases from J, leaving 8 bases between. The CDR3 contains 13 residues. The CDR3 loop reads CASSFTGNQPQHF. The DNA for the CDR3 is TGTGCCAGCAGTTTCACAGGAAATCAGCCCCAGCATTTT.

The chain is built from TRBV19 and TRBJ2-7; possible D gene TRBD2, 6 bases. CDR1 is LNHDA and CDR2 is SQIVND in the germline V gene (reference sequence). V was shortened by 6 bases and J by 3 bases, with 18 bases between the two germline ends. CDR3 length: 15 amino acids. Written as DNA, the CDR3 is TGTGCCAGTAGCACGGGGGACCAGAGCCTCTACGAGCAGTACTTC. Translated, it gives CASSTGDQSLYEQYF. The entire variable domain, with the rest obtained from reference TRBV19 and TRBJ2-7, is as follows: DGGITQSPKYLFRKEGQNVTLSCEQNLNHDAMYWYRQDPGQGLRLIYYSQIVNDFQKGDIAEGYSVSREKKESFPLTVTSAQKNPTAFYLCASSTGDQSLYEQYFGPGTRLTVT.

The chain couples TRBV5-1 to TRBJ2-2; D is perhaps TRBD2 (5 bases). The CDR3 loop spans 15 amino acids. Germline assignment: CDR1 SGHRS and CDR2 YFSETQ. The V end lost 2 bases, the J end lost 0 bases, and 8 bases lay between the germline ends. The CDR3 DNA sequence: TGCGCCAGCAGCTTCGAGGGATCGAACACCGGGGAGCTGTTTTTT. This sequence encodes CASSFEGSNTGELFF.